This T cell receptor (beta chain) was identified during a study of T cell responses to AZD1222 COVID-19 vaccine. Germline values: CDR1 SGHTA, CDR2 FQGTGA. This CDR3 region has 13 residues. Trimming cost V 5 bases and J 4 bases, with 9 bases left between them. Here immunoSEQ multiplex PCR was the method, and the copy in TCRdb shows in-frame clones only, minus some. The repertoire includes over 100,000 clones, roughly 87% of them detected once, and 2.6% sits in the top ten. The source of this sequence is an adult who received the AZD1222 COVID-19 vaccine. This chain joins TRBV7-3 and TRBJ2-1; D is uncertain. The sample in question was peripheral blood, obtained 28 days after the second AZD1222 dose. The CDR3 bases are TGTGCCAGCAGCCGCAATAGTTACAATGAGCAGTTCTTC. Translating it yields CASSRNSYNEQFF.